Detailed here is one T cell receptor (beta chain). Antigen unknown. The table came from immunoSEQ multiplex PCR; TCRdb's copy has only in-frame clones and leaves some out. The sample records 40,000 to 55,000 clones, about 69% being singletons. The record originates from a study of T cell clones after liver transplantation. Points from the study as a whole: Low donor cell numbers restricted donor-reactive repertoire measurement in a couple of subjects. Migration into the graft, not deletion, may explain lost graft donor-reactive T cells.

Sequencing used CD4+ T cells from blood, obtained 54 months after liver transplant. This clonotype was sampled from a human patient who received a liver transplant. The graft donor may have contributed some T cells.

The CDR3 sequence: CASSPLQAMNTEAFF. The CDR3 DNA sequence: TGTGCCAGCAGCCCATTACAGGCTATGAACACTGAAGCTTTCTTT. The chain links TRBV11-2 to TRBJ1-1, with a tentative D call TRBD1 (5 bases). Trimming took off 5 bases at V and 0 bases at J, with 13 bases between the two ends. The CDR3 has 15 amino acids. Germline values: CDR1 SGHAT, CDR2 FQNNGV.